A selection of T cell receptor beta chains follows, all from one sample in a study of monozygotic twins with inflammatory bowel disease. TCRdb reanalyzed the 5' RACE reads and collapses them to one entry per CDR3 protein, without DNA. The sample has around 450,000 distinct CDR3 sequences. Sequencing was carried out using blood. Receptors originate from a human donor with ulcerative colitis or Crohn's disease, or a healthy co-twin of an affected twin (not recorded which). The CDR3 runs from the conserved cysteine through the conserved F or W.

>TRBV18|TRBJ2-1
CASSPESSYNEQFF
>TRBV20-1|TRBJ1-1
CSARRTGTLSTEAFF
>TRBV5-1|TRBJ1-1
CASSLLLDGTEAFF
>TRBV27|TRBJ1-3
CASSLVPGNTMYF
>TRBV29-1|TRBJ2-2
CSGGDFPGELFF
>TRBV5-1|TRBJ2-1
CASESNNEQFF
>TRBV14|TRBJ2-3
CASSQDPIDTQYF
>TRBV11-2|TRBJ2-1
CASSFRRRVSSYNEQFF
>TRBV12-3/TRBV12-4|TRBJ2-1
CASGTTGGGYNEQFF
>TRBV29-1|TRBJ2-7
CSVEGGQGGSYEQYF
>TRBV20-1|TRBJ1-1
CSAREGHMNTEAFF
>TRBV2|TRBJ2-5
CASSYWTREKGETQYF
>TRBV5-6|TRBJ2-1
CASSPWTSGGPNEQFF
>TRBV20-1|TRBJ2-7
CSATQGLAGGYEQYF
>TRBV9|TRBJ2-3
CASSSNVGQGALNTQYF
>TRBV5-6|TRBJ2-1
CASSTAGSSYNEQFF
>TRBV18|TRBJ2-2
CASSPGLAGDRTGELFF
>TRBV7-2|TRBJ2-3
CASSSRVSERDTQYF
>TRBV7-2|TRBJ1-1
CASSTVGTEAFF
>TRBV7-3|TRBJ2-5
CASSLEVGETQYF
>TRBV20-1|TRBJ2-1
CSARDPGGSGSSRGEQFF
>TRBV7-2|TRBJ2-1
CASSLAQGGAPWGEQFF
>TRBV12-3/TRBV12-4|TRBJ1-2
CASRGGRGNYGYTF
>TRBV5-1|TRBJ2-3
CASSWDPRTSGGADTQYF
>TRBV18|TRBJ1-2
CASSPQEGYTF
>TRBV29-1|TRBJ2-2
CSVEGLAATGELFF